These 12 T cell receptor beta chains came from one sample sequenced in a study of post-analysis software for immune sequencing data. The study's findings and limits: Relative to controls, patients had a few TRBV segments at higher frequency, with TRBV5-6, TRBV5-1 and TRBV20-1 among these.

Carried by the TCR beta cDNA libraries were unique molecular identifiers. TCRdb ran MiXCR on the PCR reads and lists one entry per CDR3 protein. The profile covers under 650,000 distinct CDR3 sequences, with 44% appearing a single time and over 1.5% taken by the ten largest. Antigen specificity for these receptors is unknown. Input material: blood. All receptors come from a girl aged 5-17 years with multiple sclerosis.

This clonotype was found a few times. The chain recombines TRBV12-3 or TRBV12-4 with TRBJ2-7; tentatively, D is TRBD2 (6 bases). CDR3 length equals 12 residues. Trimming removed 6 bases at V and 6 bases at J, with 12 bases between. DNA for the CDR3: TGTGCCAGCAGCCGGGGGTCCCTCGAGCAGTACTTC. Its translation is CASSRGSLEQYF.

V usage is TRBV2 and J usage is TRBJ1-1; D not resolved. The CDR3 covers 14 residues. The V gene lost 6 bases and the J gene lost 0 bases, with 11 bases spanning the gap. The germline V gene encodes CDR1 SNHLY and CDR2 FYNNEI. The CDR3 region has the DNA TGTGCCAGCAGCGTACCTCGGATGAACACTGAAGCTTTCTTT. It is translated as CASSVPRMNTEAFF.

The genes are TRBV24-1 and TRBJ1-4; TRBD1 matches 7 bases. CDR3 length: 15 residues. V dropped 4 bases and J dropped 6; count of bases not matched to a gene: 7. The V gene's germline CDR1 is KGHDR and CDR2 SFDVKD. In DNA, the CDR3 is TGTGCCACCAGTGACCAGGGGGACGCGGATGAAAAACTGTTTTTT. Residues: CATSDQGDADEKLFF.

V is TRBV3-1 and J is TRBJ1-3; weak D call: TRBD1 (5 bases). CDR1 LGHDT and CDR2 YNNKEL come from the germline V gene (reference sequence). CDR3 length equals 18 residues. The V gene lost 0 bases and the J gene lost 0 bases, with 15 bases spanning the gap. CDR3 bases: TGTGCCAGCAGCCAAGATCCGGGGCTCTTAACCTCTGGAAACACCATATATTTT. It translates to CASSQDPGLLTSGNTIYF.

This clonotype has a handful of counts. The V gene is TRBV20-1, the J gene TRBJ2-5; the D gene is possibly TRBD1 (6 bases). V lost 0 bases to trimming and J lost 5 bases, with 13 bases between them. Germline loops: CDR1 DFQATT, CDR2 SNEGSKA (reference sequence). This CDR3 is 14 amino acids long. CDR3 sequence reads: CSARDRDTRETQYF. CDR3 coding DNA: TGCAGTGCTAGAGACAGGGACACAAGGGAGACCCAGTACTTC.

In this sample, this clonotype turned up a few times. The chain links TRBV20-1 to TRBJ2-7, with D uncertain. Germline CDR1 and CDR2: DFQATT and SNEGSKA (reference sequence). Trimming removed 1 base at V and 0 bases at J, with 13 bases between. The CDR3 has 15 residues. The CDR3 spells CSARVRRMYSYEQYF. CDR3 sequence (DNA): TGCAGTGCTAGAGTAAGACGTATGTACTCCTACGAGCAGTACTTC.

The V gene is TRBV5-1, the J gene TRBJ2-7, with D uncertain. The V gene's germline CDR1 is SGHRS and CDR2 YFSETQ. The CDR3 spans 17 residues. Trimming stripped 0 bases from V and 0 bases from J, with 16 bases between. CDR3 nucleotide sequence: TGCGCCAGCAGCTTGGGTACCAGCCGGTGGAGCTCCTACGAGCAGTACTTC. It codes for CASSLGTSRWSSYEQYF.

J is TRBJ1-2 and V is TRBV5-1; D remains unclear. V was pared by 0 bases and J by 0 bases, with 6 bases between. CDR1 and CDR2 from the germline V gene are SGHRS and YFSETQ. CDR3 length: 14 amino acids. CDR3 sequence reads: CASSLDASNYGYTF. For the CDR3, the DNA is TGCGCCAGCAGCTTGGATGCCTCTAACTATGGCTACACCTTC.

This clonotype was detected only a few times. The chain employs TRBV3-1 and TRBJ2-7; 8 nucleotides line up with TRBD2. With V trimmed by 1 base and J by 6 bases, 11 bases remained unmatched. This CDR3 spans 16 amino acids. In germline, CDR1 is LGHDT, CDR2 YNNKEL (reference sequence). CDR3 bases: TGTGCCAGCAGCCAAGGGAGGATAATAGCGGGGTTCGAGCAGTACTTC. It specifies CASSQGRIIAGFEQYF.

A remark on this clonotype: The missing conserved phenylalanine or tryptophan at the end of this CDR3 makes a read error likely. The chain carries TRBV20-1 and TRBJ2-7; the D is unclear. This CDR3 region has 12 residues. From germline, CDR1 is DFQATT and CDR2 SNEGSKA (reference sequence). Trimming left V 3 bases short and J 0 bases short, with 6 bases between. This chain's CDR3 is CSARRFSYEQYL. CDR3 nucleotides: TGCAGTGCTAGGAGGTTCTCCTACGAGCAGTACTTA.

V and J are TRBV24-1 and TRBJ1-5; no clear D gene. The CDR3 runs 14 residues. Germline CDR1 and CDR2: KGHDR and SFDVKD. Trimming removed 2 bases at V and 6 bases at J, with 10 bases between. The CDR3 here is CATSDSSSVQPQHF. CDR3 bases: TGTGCCACCAGTGATTCCTCGTCAGTTCAGCCCCAGCATTTT.

This clonotype was seen a handful of times. The chain couples TRBV12-3 or TRBV12-4 to TRBJ1-2; D uncertain. V lost 0 bases to trimming and J lost 5 bases, with 16 bases between them. The CDR3 is 16 amino acids. The CDR3, as DNA: TGTGCCAGCAGTTTAGCGCGGCAGAGTATTGGGTATGGCTACACCTTC. Residues: CASSLARQSIGYGYTF.